This TCR beta chain was retrieved from a study of cytomegalovirus exposure and HLA in healthy donors. Overall study findings and caveats: An analysis was carried out at a later point. It showed that HLA-associated TCR beta chains were more clonally expanded than equally common non-associated chains. The number of N-insertions in an Asian-associated ancestry cluster was reportedly below the roughly 670-donor mean in a later analysis. An assumption of roughly uniform sequencing depth across donors underlay the presence/absence analyses.

Germline CDR1 is SQVTM and CDR2 is ANQGSEA. This CDR3 has 15 amino acids. After removal of 3 bases from V and 1 base from J, the junction contained 5 bases not matched to a gene. PCR amplification relied on 60 Vbeta primers (plus 13 Jbeta primers). Generated by immunoSEQ multiplex PCR, the TCRdb table keeps only in-frame clones and is missing some. The sample consists of about 160,000 clones, around 83% of them appearing once. There are a few counts of this clone. Its antigen is unknown. J is TRBJ2-1 and V is TRBV29-1; 8 bases fit TRBD1. Sequenced material: PBMCs. This TCR derives from a man between 18 and 35 years old in good health and CMV-seropositive. The chain's CDR3 is CSVELRDRSYNEQFF. For the CDR3, the DNA is TGCAGCGTTGAGTTGCGGGACAGGTCCTACAATGAGCAGTTCTTC.